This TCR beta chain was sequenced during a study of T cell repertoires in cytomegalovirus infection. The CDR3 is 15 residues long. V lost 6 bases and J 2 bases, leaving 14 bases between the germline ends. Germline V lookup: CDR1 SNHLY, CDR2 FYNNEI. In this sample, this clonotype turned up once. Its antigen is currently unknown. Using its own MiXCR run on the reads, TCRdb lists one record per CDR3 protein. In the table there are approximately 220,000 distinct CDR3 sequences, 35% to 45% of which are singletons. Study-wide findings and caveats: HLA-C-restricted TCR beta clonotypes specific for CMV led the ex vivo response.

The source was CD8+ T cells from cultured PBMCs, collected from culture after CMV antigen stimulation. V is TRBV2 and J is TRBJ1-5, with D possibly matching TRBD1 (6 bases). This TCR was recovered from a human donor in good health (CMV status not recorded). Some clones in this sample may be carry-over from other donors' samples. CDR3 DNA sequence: TGTGCCAGCAGCGATGGGGGGGCGGGCAATCAGCCCCAGCATTTT. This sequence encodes CASSDGGAGNQPQHF.